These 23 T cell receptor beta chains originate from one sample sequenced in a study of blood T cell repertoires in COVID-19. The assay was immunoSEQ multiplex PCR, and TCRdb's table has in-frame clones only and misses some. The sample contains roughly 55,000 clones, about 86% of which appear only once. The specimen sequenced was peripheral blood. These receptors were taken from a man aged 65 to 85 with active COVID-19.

The CDR3 DNA reads as TGCGCCAGCAGCCAAGGGACCGGACTAGCTTACGAGCAGTACTTC. Translated: CASSQGTGLAYEQYF. This chain connects TRBV4-1 to TRBJ2-7; 8 nucleotides align to TRBD2. This CDR3 comprises 15 residues. Germline CDR1 MGHRA, CDR2 YSYEKL. V lost 1 base and J lost 4; bases outside the gene matches: 6.

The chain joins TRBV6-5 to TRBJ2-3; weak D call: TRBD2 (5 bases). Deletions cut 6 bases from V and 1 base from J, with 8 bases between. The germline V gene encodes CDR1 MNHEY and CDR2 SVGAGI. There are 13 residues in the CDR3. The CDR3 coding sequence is TGTGCCAGCAGCCGGGATGGCACAGATACGCAGTATTTT. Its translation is CASSRDGTDTQYF.

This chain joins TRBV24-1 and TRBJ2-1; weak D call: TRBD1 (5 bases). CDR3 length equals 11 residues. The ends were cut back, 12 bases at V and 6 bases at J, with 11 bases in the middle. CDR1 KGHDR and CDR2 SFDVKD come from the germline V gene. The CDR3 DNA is TGTGCCTCCCGGCAGGGCAATGAGCAGTTCTTC. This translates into CASRQGNEQFF.

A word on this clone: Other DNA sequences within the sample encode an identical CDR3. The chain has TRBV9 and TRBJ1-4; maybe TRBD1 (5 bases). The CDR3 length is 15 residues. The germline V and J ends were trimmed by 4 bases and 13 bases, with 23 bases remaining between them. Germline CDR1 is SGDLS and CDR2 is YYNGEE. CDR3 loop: CASSISGAAGGGLFF. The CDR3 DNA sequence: TGTGCCAGCAGCATTTCTGGGGCCGCGGGGGGGGGACTGTTTTTT.

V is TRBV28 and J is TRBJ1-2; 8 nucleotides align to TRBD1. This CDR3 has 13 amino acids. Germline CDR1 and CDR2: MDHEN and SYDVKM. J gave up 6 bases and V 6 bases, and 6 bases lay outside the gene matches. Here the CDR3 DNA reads TGTGCCAGCAGGGAGACAGGGGTTGATGGCTACACCTTC. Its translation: CASRETGVDGYTF.

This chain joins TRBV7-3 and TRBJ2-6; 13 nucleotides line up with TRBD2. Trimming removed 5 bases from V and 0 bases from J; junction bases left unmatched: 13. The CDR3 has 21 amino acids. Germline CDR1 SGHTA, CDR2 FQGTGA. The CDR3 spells CASSPHRTSGGELSGANVLTF. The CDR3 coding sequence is TGTGCCAGCAGCCCCCACCGGACTAGCGGGGGAGAACTCTCTGGGGCCAACGTCCTGACTTTC. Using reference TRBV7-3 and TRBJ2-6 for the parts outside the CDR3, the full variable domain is GAGVSQTPSNKVTEKGKYVELRCDPISGHTALYWYRQSLGQGPEFLIYFQGTGAADDSGLPNDRFFAVRPEGSVSTLKIQRTERGDSAVYLCASSPHRTSGGELSGANVLTFGAGSRLTVL.

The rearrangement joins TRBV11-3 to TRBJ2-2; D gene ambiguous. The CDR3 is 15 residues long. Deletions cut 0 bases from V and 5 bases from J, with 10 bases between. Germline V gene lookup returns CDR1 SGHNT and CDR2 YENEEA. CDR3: CASSLDPPGTGELFF. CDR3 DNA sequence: TGTGCCAGCAGCTTAGATCCTCCCGGGACCGGGGAGCTGTTTTTT.

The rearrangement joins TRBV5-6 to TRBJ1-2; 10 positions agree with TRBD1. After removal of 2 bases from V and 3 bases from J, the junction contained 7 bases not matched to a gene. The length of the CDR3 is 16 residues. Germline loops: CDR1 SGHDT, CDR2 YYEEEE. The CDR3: CASSLGGTGEYYGYTF. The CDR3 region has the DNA TGTGCCAGCAGCTTAGGTGGGACAGGGGAATACTATGGCTACACCTTC.

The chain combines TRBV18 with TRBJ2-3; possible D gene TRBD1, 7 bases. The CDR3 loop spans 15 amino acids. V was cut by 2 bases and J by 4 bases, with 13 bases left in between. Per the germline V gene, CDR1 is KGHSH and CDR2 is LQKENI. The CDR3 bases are TGTGCCAGCTCACCAAACAGGGGCGGGGCAGATACGCAGTATTTT. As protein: CASSPNRGGADTQYF.

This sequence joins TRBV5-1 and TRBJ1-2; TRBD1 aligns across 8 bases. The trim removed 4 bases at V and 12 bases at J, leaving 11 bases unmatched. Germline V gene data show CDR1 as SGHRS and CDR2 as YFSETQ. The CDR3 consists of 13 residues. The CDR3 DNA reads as TGCGCCAGCAGCCCGTACAGGGGGATGGCTGACACCTTC. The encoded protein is CASSPYRGMADTF.

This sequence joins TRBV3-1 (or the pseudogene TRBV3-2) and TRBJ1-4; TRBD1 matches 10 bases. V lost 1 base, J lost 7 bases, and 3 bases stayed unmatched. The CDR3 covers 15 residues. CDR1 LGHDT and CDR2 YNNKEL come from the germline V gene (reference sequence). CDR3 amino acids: CASSQGDRGREKLFF. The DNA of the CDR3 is TGTGCCAGCAGCCAAGGTGACAGGGGGCGTGAAAAACTGTTTTTT.

CDR3: CASSRGQGVREQYF. The CDR3 DNA reads as TGTGCCAGCAGCCGCGGACAGGGTGTGAGAGAGCAGTACTTC. V usage is TRBV7-2 and J usage is TRBJ2-7; 8 positions agree with TRBD1. V trimming: 5 bases; J trimming: 7 bases; junction bases outside the gene matches: 10. The CDR3 is 14 amino acids. Germline V gene lookup returns CDR1 SGHTA and CDR2 FQGNSA.

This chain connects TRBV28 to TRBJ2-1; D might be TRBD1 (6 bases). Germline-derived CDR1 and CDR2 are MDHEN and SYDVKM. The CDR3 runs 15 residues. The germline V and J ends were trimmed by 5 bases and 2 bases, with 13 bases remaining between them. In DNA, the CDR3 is TGTGCCAGCAGTACCACCGGGACACCCTACAATGAGCAGTTCTTC. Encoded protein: CASSTTGTPYNEQFF.

CDR3 sequence: CASSSAGYETQYF. The CDR3 bases are TGTGCCAGCAGCTCGGCAGGGTATGAGACCCAGTACTTC. The chain recombines TRBV11-1 with TRBJ2-5; a possible D gene is TRBD1 (5 bases). V lost 4 bases to trimming and J lost 5 bases, with 11 bases between them. The CDR3 runs 13 residues. Germline lookup yields CDR1 SGHAT and CDR2 FQDESV (reference sequence).

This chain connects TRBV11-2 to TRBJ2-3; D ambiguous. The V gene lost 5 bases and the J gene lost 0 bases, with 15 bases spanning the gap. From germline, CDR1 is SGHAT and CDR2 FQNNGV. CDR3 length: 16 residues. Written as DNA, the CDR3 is TGTGCCAGCAGCCTCGCTGGCAGTTATAGCACAGATACGCAGTATTTT. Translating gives CASSLAGSYSTDTQYF.

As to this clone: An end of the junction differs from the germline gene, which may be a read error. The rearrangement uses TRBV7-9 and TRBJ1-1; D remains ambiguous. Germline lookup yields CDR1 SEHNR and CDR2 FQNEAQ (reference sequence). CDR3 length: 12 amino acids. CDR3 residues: CASSLIVQSLVF. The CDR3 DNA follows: TGTGCCAGCAGCTTAATAGTACAGTCCTTGGTCTTT.

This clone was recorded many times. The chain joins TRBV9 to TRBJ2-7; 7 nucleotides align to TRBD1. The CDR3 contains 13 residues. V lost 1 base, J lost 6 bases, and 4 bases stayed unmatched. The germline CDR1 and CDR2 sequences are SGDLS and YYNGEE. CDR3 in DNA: TGTGCCAGCAGCGTAACAGGGGTTGGCGAGCAGTACTTC. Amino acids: CASSVTGVGEQYF.

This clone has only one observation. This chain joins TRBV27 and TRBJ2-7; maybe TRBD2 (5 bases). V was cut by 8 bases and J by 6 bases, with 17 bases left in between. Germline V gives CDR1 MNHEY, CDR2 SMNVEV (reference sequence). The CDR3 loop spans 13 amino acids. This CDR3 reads CASRRLLGGEQYF. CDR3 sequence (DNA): TGTGCCAGCCGTAGGCTTCTTGGAGGCGAGCAGTACTTC.

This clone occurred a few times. CDR3 sequence: CASSVGSLNQPQHF. The CDR3 nucleotides are TGTGCCAGCAGCGTGGGCAGCCTCAATCAGCCCCAGCATTTT. The rearrangement uses TRBV9 and TRBJ1-5, with D uncertain. Trimming cost V 2 bases and J 3 bases, with 9 bases left between them. Per germline, CDR1 SGDLS and CDR2 YYNGEE. This CDR3 contains 14 residues.

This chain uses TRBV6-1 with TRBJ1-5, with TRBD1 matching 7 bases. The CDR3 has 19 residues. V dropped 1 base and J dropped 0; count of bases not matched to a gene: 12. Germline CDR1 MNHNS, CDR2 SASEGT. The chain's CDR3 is CASSEVPGGSRYSNQPQHF. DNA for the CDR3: TGTGCCAGCAGTGAAGTCCCAGGGGGGTCTCGTTATAGCAATCAGCCCCAGCATTTT.

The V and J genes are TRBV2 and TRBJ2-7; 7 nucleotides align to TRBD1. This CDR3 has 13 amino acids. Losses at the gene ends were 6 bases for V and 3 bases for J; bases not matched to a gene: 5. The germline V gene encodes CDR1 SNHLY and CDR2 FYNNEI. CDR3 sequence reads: CASSVQGRYEQYF. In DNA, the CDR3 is TGTGCCAGCAGCGTACAGGGGCGCTACGAGCAGTACTTC.

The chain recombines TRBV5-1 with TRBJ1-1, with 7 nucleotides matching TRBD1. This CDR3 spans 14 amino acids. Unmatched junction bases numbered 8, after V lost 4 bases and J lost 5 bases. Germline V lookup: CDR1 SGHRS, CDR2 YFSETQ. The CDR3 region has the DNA TGCGCCAGCAGCCCACAGGGGTTGGGAACTGAAGCTTTCTTT. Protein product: CASSPQGLGTEAFF. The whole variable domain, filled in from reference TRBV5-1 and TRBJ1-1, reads KAGVTQTPRYLIKTRGQQVTLSCSPISGHRSVSWYQQTPGQGLQFLFEYFSETQRNKGNFPGRFSGRQFSNSRSEMNVSTLELGDSALYLCASSPQGLGTEAFFGQGTRLTVV.

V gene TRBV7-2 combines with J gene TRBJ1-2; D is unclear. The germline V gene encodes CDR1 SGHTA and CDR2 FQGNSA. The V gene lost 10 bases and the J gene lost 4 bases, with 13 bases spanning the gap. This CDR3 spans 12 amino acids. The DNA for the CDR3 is TGTGCCACCCTTGGTCGACTCTATGGCTACACCTTC. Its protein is CATLGRLYGYTF.